This T cell receptor (beta chain) was obtained from a study of a mutant IDH1 vaccine in newly diagnosed glioma. Remarks on this clone: Antigen specificity is unknown.

Trimming took 0 bases from V and 0 from J, leaving 15 bases between them. Germline V lookup: CDR1 MNHNS, CDR2 SASEGT. This CDR3 has 18 amino acids. Clones were read by immunoSEQ multiplex PCR, and TCRdb kept only the in-frame ones, dropping some. This sample has about 58,000 clones, with under 90% found just once. Time point reported: week 5, during vaccination. The content of each vaccine dose was 300 ug of mutant IDH1 20-mer peptide, and topical imiquimod accompanied it. Source: PBMCs, taken from a glioma patient whose treatment included an IDH1 peptide vaccine. This receptor was taken from a woman aged 50 to 60 with glioma. The rearrangement joins TRBV6-1 to TRBJ1-3; D is uncertain. This chain's CDR3 is CASSEALRRIPSGNTIYF. DNA of the CDR3: TGTGCCAGCAGTGAAGCGCTTCGGCGGATACCCTCTGGAAACACCATATATTTT.